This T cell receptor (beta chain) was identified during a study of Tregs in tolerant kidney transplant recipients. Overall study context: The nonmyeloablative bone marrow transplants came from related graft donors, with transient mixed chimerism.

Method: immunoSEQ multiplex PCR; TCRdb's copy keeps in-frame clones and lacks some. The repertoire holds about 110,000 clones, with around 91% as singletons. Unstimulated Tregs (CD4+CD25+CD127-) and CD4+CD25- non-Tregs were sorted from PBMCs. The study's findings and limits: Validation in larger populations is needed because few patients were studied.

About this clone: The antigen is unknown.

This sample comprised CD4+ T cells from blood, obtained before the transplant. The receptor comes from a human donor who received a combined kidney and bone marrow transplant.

The CDR3 nucleotides read TGTGCCAGCAGCCGACAGACCTCTGGAAACACCATATATTTT. Protein: CASSRQTSGNTIYF. The V gene is TRBV11-2, the J gene TRBJ1-3; D perhaps matches TRBD1 (5 bases). The germline V gene encodes CDR1 SGHAT and CDR2 FQNNGV. CDR3 length: 14 residues. The ends were cut back, 5 bases at V and 0 bases at J, with 8 bases in the middle.